These 21 T cell receptor beta chains were sequenced from one sample in a study of low-dose radiotherapy and immunotherapy resistance in tumors. Primers targeting TRAV and TRBV primed first-strand cDNA, covering alpha and beta chains. With a V-primer adapter and a constant-region primer, TCRs were amplified for about 20 PCR cycles. TCRdb re-called the reads with MiXCR, one entry per CDR3 protein. Of 13,000 or so distinct CDR3 sequences listed, roughly 72% are singletons. Every receptor here comes from a human donor with advanced metastatic prostate, ovarian, gallbladder or colorectal cancer (not recorded which). This table probably holds off-target reads from a library built for another chain.

J is TRBJ2-3 and V is TRBV24-1; 7 nucleotides align to TRBD1. This CDR3 is 13 amino acids long. Per the germline V gene, CDR1 is KGHDR and CDR2 is SFDVKD. V lost 9 bases, J lost 3 bases, and 5 bases stayed unmatched. DNA of the CDR3: TGTGCCACCGGGGGACAGAATACAGATACGCAGTATTTT. Translating it yields CATGGQNTDTQYF.

The chain joins TRBV10-3 to TRBJ2-2; 8 bases are a match to TRBD1. V dropped 0 bases and J dropped 2; count of bases not matched to a gene: 5. The CDR3 totals 17 residues. CDR1 and CDR2 from the germline V gene are ENHRY and SYGVKD. CDR3 DNA sequence: TGTGCCATCAGTGAGTCCGCAGGGGGCATAAACACCGGGGAGCTGTTTTTT. This gives the protein CAISESAGGINTGELFF.

The chain combines TRBV10-3 with TRBJ2-2; D could derive from TRBD1 or TRBD2 (5 bases each). The CDR3 consists of 14 residues. The V gene's germline CDR1 is ENHRY and CDR2 SYGVKD. Trimming cost V 10 bases and J 6 bases, with 18 bases left between them. CDR3 in amino acids: CATRDQRPSGELFF. The CDR3 nucleotides read TGTGCCACCCGGGACCAAAGACCCTCCGGGGAGCTGTTTTTT.

The genes are TRBV30 and TRBJ1-5; 8 bases align to TRBD1. Germline V gene sequence: CDR1 GTSNPN, CDR2 SVGIG (reference sequence). Losses at the gene ends were 0 bases for V and 6 bases for J; bases not matched to a gene: 1. The CDR3 has 13 amino acids. The CDR3 nucleotides are TGTGCCTGGAGTGTGCAGGGGGCTCAGCCCCAGCATTTT. Protein sequence: CAWSVQGAQPQHF.

This clonotype was counted between two and nine times. The V call is TRBV11-2, the J call TRBJ2-1; D possibly corresponds to TRBD1 (6 bases). This CDR3 has 15 residues. CDR1 and CDR2 (germline): SGHAT, FQNNGV. V was pared by 5 bases and J by 12 bases, with 23 bases between. The CDR3 spells CASSPSMDSWRSQFF. The CDR3 DNA sequence: TGTGCCAGCAGCCCTAGTATGGACAGTTGGCGTTCGCAGTTCTTC.

J is TRBJ1-5 and V is TRBV19; 9 bases are a match to TRBD1. The V gene's germline CDR1 is LNHDA and CDR2 SQIVND (reference sequence). The CDR3 runs 15 residues. J lost 4 bases, V lost 7 bases, and 8 bases had no gene match. Here the CDR3 reads CASNEQGARNQPQHF. Here the CDR3 DNA reads TGTGCCAGTAACGAACAGGGGGCAAGGAATCAGCCCCAGCATTTT.

This sequence joins TRBV29-1 and TRBJ1-4; 12 positions match TRBD1. The trim removed 6 bases at V and 7 bases at J, leaving 15 bases unmatched. The CDR3 covers 17 residues. Germline CDR1 reads SQVTM; CDR2 reads ANQGSEA. CDR3 protein: CSVASPGQGAGGEKLFF. The DNA for the CDR3 is TGCAGCGTCGCTAGCCCGGGACAGGGGGCAGGAGGTGAAAAACTGTTTTTT.

This chain connects TRBV7-9 to TRBJ2-1; 10 positions agree with TRBD2. CDR1 and CDR2 from the germline V gene are SEHNR and FQNEAQ (reference sequence). V was clipped by 5 bases and J by 8 bases; unmatched bases: 6. The CDR3 runs 14 residues. Here the CDR3 DNA reads TGTGCCAGCAGCCACCTAGCGGGAGCATATGAGCAGTTCTTC. Its translation is CASSHLAGAYEQFF.

This clonotype showed up just once. This chain links TRBV12-3 or TRBV12-4 with TRBJ1-6, with D tentatively TRBD1 (6 bases). This CDR3 contains 14 residues. V gave up 5 bases and J gave up 7 bases, with 12 bases separating them. This CDR3 reads CASSHGQTNSPLHF. The CDR3, as DNA: TGTGCCAGCAGTCACGGACAGACAAATTCACCCCTCCACTTT.

The V and J genes are TRBV28 and TRBJ1-4; a weak D match, TRBD1 (6 bases). Germline-derived CDR1 and CDR2 are MDHEN and SYDVKM. This CDR3 comprises 11 residues. Written as DNA, the CDR3 is TGTGTTGTACAGGGTAATGAAAAACTGTTTTTT. Protein: CVVQGNEKLFF.

The genes are TRBV28 and TRBJ2-7; D is tentatively TRBD1 or TRBD2 (5 bases each). The CDR3 totals 12 residues. CDR1 and CDR2 (germline): MDHEN, SYDVKM. Trimming removed 5 bases at V and 3 bases at J, with 8 bases between. Written as DNA, the CDR3 is TGTGCCAGCAGTACAGGACTCTACGAGCAGTACTTC. The encoded protein is CASSTGLYEQYF. The complete variable domain, with remaining parts taken from reference TRBV28 and TRBJ2-7, reads DVKVTQSSRYLVKRTGEKVFLECVQDMDHENMFWYRQDPGLGLRLIYFSYDVKMKEKGDIPEGYSVSREKKERFSLILESASTNQTSMYLCASSTGLYEQYFGPGTRLTVT.

The chain has TRBV20-1 and TRBJ2-5; D ambiguous. V dropped 6 bases and J dropped 5 bases, with 19 bases sitting between them. This CDR3 has 14 amino acids. Germline CDR1 and CDR2: DFQATT and SNEGSKA (reference sequence). CDR3 protein: CSATDGPMRETQYF. The DNA for the CDR3 is TGCAGTGCCACGGACGGCCCAATGCGGGAGACCCAGTACTTC.

This clonotype appeared a few times. The genes are TRBV28 and TRBJ2-3; unclear D gene. The ends were cut back, 3 bases at V and 4 bases at J, with 14 bases in the middle. Germline CDR1 reads MDHEN; CDR2 reads SYDVKM. The length of the CDR3 is 15 residues. CDR3 sequence (DNA): TGTGCCAGCAGTTTTGGATTGCGTCGGCCAGATACGCAGTATTTT. Residues: CASSFGLRRPDTQYF.

The chain recombines TRBV5-1 with TRBJ1-4; D perhaps matches TRBD1 (5 bases). The CDR3 has 14 amino acids. V lost 7 bases, J lost 9 bases, and 19 bases lay in between. CDR1 and CDR2 from the germline V gene are SGHRS and YFSETQ. The CDR3 DNA reads TGCGCCAGCCAGGGCATCGAGGACACGAAAAAACTGTTTTTT. It is translated as CASQGIEDTKKLFF.

The chain carries TRBV6-2 or TRBV6-3 and TRBJ2-7, with 7 nucleotides matching TRBD1. With V trimmed by 5 bases and J by 1 base, 5 bases remained unmatched. CDR1 is MNHEY and CDR2 is SVGEGT in the germline V gene. The CDR3 runs to 14 residues. The CDR3 reads CASSEMGQSYEQYF. CDR3 coding DNA: TGTGCCAGCAGTGAAATGGGACAGTCCTACGAGCAGTACTTC.

The table lists this clonotype with a count of one. V is TRBV28 and J is TRBJ2-7; D gene unclear. The V gene lost 1 base and the J gene lost 4 bases, with 8 bases spanning the gap. CDR3 length: 13 amino acids. Germline values: CDR1 MDHEN, CDR2 SYDVKM. The CDR3: CASSLFGGYEQYF. The CDR3 region has the DNA TGTGCCAGCAGTTTATTCGGCGGTTACGAGCAGTACTTC.

This clonotype was seen a single time. DNA for the CDR3: TGTGCCAGCACAAATGGAGGGACGATCTCCTACAATGAGCAGTTCTTC. Protein: CASTNGGTISYNEQFF. V gene TRBV2 combines with J gene TRBJ2-1; tentative D call: TRBD2 (6 bases). V was shortened by 7 bases and J by 0 bases, with 16 bases between the two germline ends. The CDR3 loop spans 16 amino acids. In germline, CDR1 is SNHLY, CDR2 FYNNEI.

This chain connects TRBV28 to TRBJ1-1, with a tentative D call TRBD1 (5 bases). This CDR3 has 12 amino acids. The V end lost 3 bases, the J end lost 8 bases, and 10 bases lay between the germline ends. Germline CDR1 and CDR2: MDHEN and SYDVKM. The CDR3 here is CASSLLQAEAFF. Written as DNA, the CDR3 is TGTGCCAGCAGTTTGCTACAGGCCGAAGCTTTCTTT.

The chain recombines TRBV28 with TRBJ1-2; TRBD1 agrees at 9 bases. The CDR3 totals 14 residues. Germline CDR1 is MDHEN and CDR2 is SYDVKM. Trimming removed 6 bases from V and 4 bases from J; junction bases left unmatched: 6. The CDR3, as DNA: TGTGCCAGCAGGCCTACAGGGGGCAGCTATGGCTACACCTTC. This gives the protein CASRPTGGSYGYTF.

The chain joins TRBV7-9 to TRBJ2-1; 13 bases match TRBD2. CDR1 is SEHNR and CDR2 is FQNEAQ in the germline V gene (reference sequence). The CDR3 contains 20 residues. Trimming took 4 bases from V and 4 from J; bases not matched to a gene: 16. The CDR3 sequence is CASSSSPSTGTSGVYNEQFF. The CDR3 DNA is TGTGCCAGCAGCTCCTCGCCGAGTACCGGGACTAGCGGGGTTTACAATGAGCAGTTCTTC.

The chain joins TRBV20-1 to TRBJ2-1, with TRBD2 matching over 11 bases. Germline CDR1 reads DFQATT; CDR2 reads SNEGSKA (reference sequence). The length of the CDR3 is 15 residues. J lost 12 bases, V lost 5 bases, and 15 bases had no gene match. CDR3 nucleotide sequence: TGCAGTGCTGACCCAGAGACTAGCGGGACAATGGTGCAGTTCTTC. It is translated as CSADPETSGTMVQFF.